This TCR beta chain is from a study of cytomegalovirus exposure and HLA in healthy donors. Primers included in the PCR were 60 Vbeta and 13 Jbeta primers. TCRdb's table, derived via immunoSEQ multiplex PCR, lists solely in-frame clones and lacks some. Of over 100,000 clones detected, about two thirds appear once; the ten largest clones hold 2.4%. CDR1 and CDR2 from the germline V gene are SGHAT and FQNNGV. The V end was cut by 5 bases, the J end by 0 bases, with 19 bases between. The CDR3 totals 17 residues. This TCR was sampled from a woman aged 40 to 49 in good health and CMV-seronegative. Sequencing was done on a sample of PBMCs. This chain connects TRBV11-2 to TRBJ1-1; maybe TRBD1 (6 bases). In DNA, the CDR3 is TGTGCCAGCAGCCTGGGGGGGGGCTTCTCACTGAACACTGAAGCTTTCTTT. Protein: CASSLGGGFSLNTEAFF. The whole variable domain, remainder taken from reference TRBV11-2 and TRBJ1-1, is EAGVAQSPRYKIIEKRQSVAFWCNPISGHATLYWYQQILGQGPKLLIQFQNNGVVDDSQLPKDRFSAERLKGVDSTLKIQPAKLEDSAVYLCASSLGGGFSLNTEAFFGQGTRLTVV.